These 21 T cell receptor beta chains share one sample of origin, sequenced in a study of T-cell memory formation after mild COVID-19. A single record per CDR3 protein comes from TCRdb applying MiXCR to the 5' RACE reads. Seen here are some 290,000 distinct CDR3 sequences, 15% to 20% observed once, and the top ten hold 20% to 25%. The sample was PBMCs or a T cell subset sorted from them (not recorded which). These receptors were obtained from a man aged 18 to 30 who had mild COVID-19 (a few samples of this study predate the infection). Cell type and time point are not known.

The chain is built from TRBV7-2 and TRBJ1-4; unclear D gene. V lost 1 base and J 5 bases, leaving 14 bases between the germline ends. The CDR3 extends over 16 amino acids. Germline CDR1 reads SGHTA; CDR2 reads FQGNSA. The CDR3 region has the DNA TGTGCCAGCAGCTTAGGGGGTGGACGGGCGAATGAAAAACTGTTTTTT. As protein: CASSLGGGRANEKLFF.

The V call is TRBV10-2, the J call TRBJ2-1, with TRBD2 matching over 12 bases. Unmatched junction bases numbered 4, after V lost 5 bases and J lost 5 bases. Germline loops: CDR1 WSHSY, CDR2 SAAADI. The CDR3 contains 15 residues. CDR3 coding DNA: TGCGCCAGCAGTAGTCTAGCGGGGGGGGACAATGAGCAGTTCTTC. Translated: CASSSLAGGDNEQFF.

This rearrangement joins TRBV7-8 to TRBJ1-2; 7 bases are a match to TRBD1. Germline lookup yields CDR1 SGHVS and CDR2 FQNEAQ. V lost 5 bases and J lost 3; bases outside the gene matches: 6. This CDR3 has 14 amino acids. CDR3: CASSNQGTDYGYTF. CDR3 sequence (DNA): TGTGCCAGCAGCAACCAAGGGACAGACTATGGCTACACCTTC. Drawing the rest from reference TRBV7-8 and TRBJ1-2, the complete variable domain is GAGVSQSPRYKVAKRGQDVALRCDPISGHVSLFWYQQALGQGPEFLTYFQNEAQLDKSGLPSDRFFAERPEGSVSTLKIQRTQQEDSAVYLCASSNQGTDYGYTFGSGTRLTVV.

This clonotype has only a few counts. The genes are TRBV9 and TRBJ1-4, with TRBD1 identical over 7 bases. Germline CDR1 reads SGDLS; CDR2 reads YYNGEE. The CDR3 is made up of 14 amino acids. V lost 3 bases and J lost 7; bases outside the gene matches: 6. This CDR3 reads CASSATGSSEKLFF. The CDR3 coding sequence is TGTGCCAGCAGCGCGACAGGGTCGTCTGAAAAACTGTTTTTT. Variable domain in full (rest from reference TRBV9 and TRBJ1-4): DSGVTQTPKHLITATGQRVTLRCSPRSGDLSVYWYQQSLDQGLQFLIQYYNGEERAKGNILERFSAQQFPDLHSELNLSSLELGDSALYFCASSATGSSEKLFFGSGTQLSVL.

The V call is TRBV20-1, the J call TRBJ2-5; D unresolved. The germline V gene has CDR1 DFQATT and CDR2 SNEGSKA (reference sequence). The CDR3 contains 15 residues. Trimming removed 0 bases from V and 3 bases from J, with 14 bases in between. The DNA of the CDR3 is TGCAGTGCTAGAGACGTGGGTAGACAAAAAGAGACCCAGTACTTC. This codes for CSARDVGRQKETQYF.

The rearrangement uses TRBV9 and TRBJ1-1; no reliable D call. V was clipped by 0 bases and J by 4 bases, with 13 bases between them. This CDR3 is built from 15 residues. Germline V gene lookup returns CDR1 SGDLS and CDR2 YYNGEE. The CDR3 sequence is CASSVDGLSGTEAFF. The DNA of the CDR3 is TGTGCCAGCAGCGTAGATGGCCTATCAGGCACTGAAGCTTTCTTT.

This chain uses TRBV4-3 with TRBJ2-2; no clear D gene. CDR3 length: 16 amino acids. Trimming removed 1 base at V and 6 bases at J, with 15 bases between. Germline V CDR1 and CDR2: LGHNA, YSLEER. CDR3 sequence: CASSQGSGTLAGELFF. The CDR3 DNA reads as TGCGCCAGCAGCCAAGGATCCGGAACCCTAGCCGGGGAGCTGTTTTTT.

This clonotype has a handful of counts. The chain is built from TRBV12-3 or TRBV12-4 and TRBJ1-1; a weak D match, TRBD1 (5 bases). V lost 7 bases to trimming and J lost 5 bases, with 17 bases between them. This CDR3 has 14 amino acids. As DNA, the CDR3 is TGTGCCAGCAACGGGGTCAGGGTTGTGACTGAAGCTTTCTTT. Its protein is CASNGVRVVTEAFF.

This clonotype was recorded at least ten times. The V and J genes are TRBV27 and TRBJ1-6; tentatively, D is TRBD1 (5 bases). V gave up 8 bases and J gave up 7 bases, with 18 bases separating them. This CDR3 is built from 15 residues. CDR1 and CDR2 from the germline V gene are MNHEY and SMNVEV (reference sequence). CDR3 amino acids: CASLPSWGGNSPLHF. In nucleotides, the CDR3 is TGTGCCAGCCTTCCGTCATGGGGCGGGAATTCACCCCTCCACTTT.

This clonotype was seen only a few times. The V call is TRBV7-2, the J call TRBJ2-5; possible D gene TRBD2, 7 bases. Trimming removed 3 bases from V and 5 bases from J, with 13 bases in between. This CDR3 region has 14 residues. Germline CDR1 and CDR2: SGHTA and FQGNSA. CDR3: CASSFSRGAETQYF. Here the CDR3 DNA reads TGTGCCAGCAGCTTTAGCCGGGGGGCGGAGACCCAGTACTTC.

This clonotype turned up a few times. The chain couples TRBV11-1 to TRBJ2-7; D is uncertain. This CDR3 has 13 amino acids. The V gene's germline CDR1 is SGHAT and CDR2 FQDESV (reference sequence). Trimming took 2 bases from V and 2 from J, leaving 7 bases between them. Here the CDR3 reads CASSLRQPYEQYF. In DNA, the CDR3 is TGTGCCAGCAGCTTACGGCAGCCCTACGAGCAGTACTTC.

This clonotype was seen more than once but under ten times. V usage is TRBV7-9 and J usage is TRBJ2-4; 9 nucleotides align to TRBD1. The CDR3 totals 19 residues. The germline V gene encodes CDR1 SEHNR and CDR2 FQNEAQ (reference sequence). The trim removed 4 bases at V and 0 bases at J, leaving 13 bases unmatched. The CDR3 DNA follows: TGTGCCAGCAGCTCAAGCGTGCTGGGACAGGGATTAGCCAAAAACATTCAGTACTTC. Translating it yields CASSSSVLGQGLAKNIQYF.

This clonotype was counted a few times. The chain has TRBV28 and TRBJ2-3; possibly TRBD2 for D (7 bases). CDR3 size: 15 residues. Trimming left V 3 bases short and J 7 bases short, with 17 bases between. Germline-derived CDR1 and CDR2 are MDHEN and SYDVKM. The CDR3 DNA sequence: TGTGCCAGCAGTTTGGGAGGGGGTCCAGGCCATACGCAGTATTTT. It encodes CASSLGGGPGHTQYF.

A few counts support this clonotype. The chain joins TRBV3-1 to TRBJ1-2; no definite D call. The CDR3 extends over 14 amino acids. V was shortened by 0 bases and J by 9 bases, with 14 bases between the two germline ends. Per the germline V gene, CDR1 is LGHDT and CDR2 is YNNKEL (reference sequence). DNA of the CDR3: TGTGCCAGCAGCCAAGAGGAAAGGACTGGGCGCTACACCTTC. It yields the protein CASSQEERTGRYTF.

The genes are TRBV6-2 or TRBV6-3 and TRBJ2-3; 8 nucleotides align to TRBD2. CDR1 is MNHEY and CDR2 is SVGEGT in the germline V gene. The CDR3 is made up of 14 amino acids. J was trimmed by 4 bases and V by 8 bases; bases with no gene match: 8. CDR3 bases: TGTGCCAGCCTTGACGCGGGGGGCGCAGATACGCAGTATTTT. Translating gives CASLDAGGADTQYF.

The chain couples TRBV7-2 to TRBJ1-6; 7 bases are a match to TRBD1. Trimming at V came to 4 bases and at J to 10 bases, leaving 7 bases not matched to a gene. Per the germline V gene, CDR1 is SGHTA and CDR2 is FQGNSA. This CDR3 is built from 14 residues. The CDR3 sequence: CASSSRQGQSPLHF. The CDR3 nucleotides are TGTGCCAGCAGCTCCCGACAGGGACAATCACCCCTCCACTTT.

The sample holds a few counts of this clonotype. The CDR3 nucleotides are TGCAGTGCTAGAGATAAGGGGGCCGAAAGCCTTTATGGCTACACCTTC. Its protein is CSARDKGAESLYGYTF. This chain uses TRBV20-1 with TRBJ1-2, with TRBD1 matching 7 bases. There are 16 residues in the CDR3. V lost 0 bases and J lost 5; bases outside the gene matches: 12. The germline V gene has CDR1 DFQATT and CDR2 SNEGSKA (reference sequence).

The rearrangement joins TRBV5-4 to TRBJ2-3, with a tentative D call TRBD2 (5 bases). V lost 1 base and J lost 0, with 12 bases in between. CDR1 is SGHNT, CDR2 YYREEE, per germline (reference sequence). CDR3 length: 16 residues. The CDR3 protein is CASSLSAGPSTDTQYF. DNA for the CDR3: TGTGCCAGCAGCTTGTCCGCGGGCCCTAGCACAGATACGCAGTATTTT.

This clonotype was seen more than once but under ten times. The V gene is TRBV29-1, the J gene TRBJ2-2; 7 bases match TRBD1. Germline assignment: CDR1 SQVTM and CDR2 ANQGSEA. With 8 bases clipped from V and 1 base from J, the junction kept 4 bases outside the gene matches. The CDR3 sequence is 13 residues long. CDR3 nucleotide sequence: TGCAGCTATGACAGGGAGAACACCGGGGAGCTGTTTTTT. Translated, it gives CSYDRENTGELFF.

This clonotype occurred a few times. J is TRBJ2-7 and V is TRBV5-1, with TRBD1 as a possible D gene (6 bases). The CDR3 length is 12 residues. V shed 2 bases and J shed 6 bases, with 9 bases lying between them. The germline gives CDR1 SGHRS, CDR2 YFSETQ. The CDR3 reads CASSLGGFEQYF. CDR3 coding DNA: TGCGCCAGCAGCTTAGGGGGTTTCGAGCAGTACTTC.

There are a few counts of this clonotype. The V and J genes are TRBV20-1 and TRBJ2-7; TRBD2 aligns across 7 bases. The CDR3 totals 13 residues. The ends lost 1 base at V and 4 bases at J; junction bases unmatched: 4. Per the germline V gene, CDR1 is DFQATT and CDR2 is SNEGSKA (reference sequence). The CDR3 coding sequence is TGCAGTGCTAGAGGAAGGGGAGGGTACGAGCAGTACGTC. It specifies CSARGRGGYEQYV.